The present entry profiles one T cell receptor beta chain with its context. Germline assignment: CDR1 SGHRS and CDR2 YFSETQ. CDR3 size: 13 residues. V trimming: 3 bases; J trimming: 8 bases; junction bases outside the gene matches: 5. The data stem from a study of T cell responses to AZD1222 COVID-19 vaccine. Assay: immunoSEQ multiplex PCR; the TCRdb copy retains only in-frame clones and omits some. In the table there are 65,000 to 85,000 clones, 85% to 95% of which are singletons. This chain joins TRBV5-1 and TRBJ1-2; 9 bases agree with TRBD1. The TCR originated in an adult in good health. The sequenced sample was peripheral blood, obtained on day 0 of AZD1222 vaccination. The CDR3 loop reads CASSSQGAKGYTF. The CDR3, as DNA: TGCGCCAGCAGCTCACAGGGGGCGAAGGGCTACACCTTC.